A selection of T cell receptor beta chains follows, all from one sample in a study of OX40 agonist ivuxolimab in advanced cancers. The assay was immunoSEQ multiplex PCR, and TCRdb's table has in-frame clones only and misses some. The data contain roughly 32,000 clones, 80% to 85% of them singletons. The material was CD4+ or CD8+ T cells sorted from blood, obtained in a trial of the OX40 agonist ivuxolimab. These receptors were collected from an adult with an advanced solid tumor such as melanoma, head and neck, liver or kidney cancer. The CDR3 runs from the conserved cysteine through the conserved F or W. D genes are given only for firm matches. Clone size is shown for a subset of rows, as once, few, many or a class of expanded clone.

d_call j_call v_call clone_size cdr3_nt cdr3_aa
TRBD1 TRBJ2-1 TRBV19 - TGTGCCAGCCTGAAACAGGGGGACAATGAGCAGTTCTTC CASLKQGDNEQFF
- TRBJ1-2 TRBV7-3 few TGTGCCAGCAGCCAACAAACAGGGTATGGCTACACCTTC CASSQQTGYGYTF
- TRBJ2-3 TRBV6-6 - TGTGCCAGCAGTCAACCACAGGGAGGGCCAGATACGCAGTATTTT CASSQPQGGPDTQYF
TRBD2 TRBJ2-2 TRBV7-2 - TGTGCCAGCAGCTTAACAGCGGGAGACAACACCGGGGAGCTGTTTTTT CASSLTAGDNTGELFF
- TRBJ1-3 TRBV4-3 - TGCGCCAGCAGTACACCCACTCCCAAATCTACCACCATATATTTT CASSTPTPKSTTIYF
- TRBJ2-5 TRBV7-2 - TGTGCCAGCAGCCTGTACCAAGAGACCCAGTACTTC CASSLYQETQYF
- TRBJ1-1 TRBV20-1 - TGCAGTGCTAGACGGACTGAAGCTTTCTTT CSARRTEAFF
- TRBJ1-6 TRBV30 few TGTGCCTGGAGTGGGGGTGAATCTTCACCCCTCCACTTT CAWSGGESSPLHF
TRBD2 TRBJ2-3 TRBV28 - TGTGCCAGCAGCCTTACTAGCGGGGGGGCGGATACGCAGTATTTT CASSLTSGGADTQYF
TRBD1 TRBJ1-4 TRBV7-9 - TGTGCCAGTCAGGGACAGGAGAATGAAAAACTGTTTTTT CASQGQENEKLFF
- TRBJ2-4 TRBV28 - TGTGCCAGCAGTTTCCAGACTCGGATTCAGTACTTC CASSFQTRIQYF
TRBD1 TRBJ1-1 TRBV18 - TGTGCCAGCTCACCGAGGGACAGCTACGCGAGTGAAGCTTTCTTT CASSPRDSYASEAFF
TRBD1 TRBJ1-5 TRBV2 - TGTGCCAGCAGTGAGGCAGGGGGCGGTCAGCCCCAGCATTTT CASSEAGGGQPQHF
- TRBJ1-1 TRBV7-2 few TGTGCCAGCAGCTTAGGGTATTTAGGGCTCACTGAAGCTTTCTTT CASSLGYLGLTEAFF
TRBD1 TRBJ2-5 TRBV5-5 - TGTGCCAGCAGATTGTTTACAGGGGGACGAGAGACCCAGTACTTC CASRLFTGGRETQYF
- TRBJ1-2 TRBV7-9 - TGTGCCAGCAGCTTCGATCAGGGGCGGAAGGATGGCTACACCTTC CASSFDQGRKDGYTF
- TRBJ1-4 TRBV18 - TGTGCCAGCTCATCAAACAGTGCAACTAATGAAAAACTGTTTTTT CASSSNSATNEKLFF
- TRBJ1-5 TRBV18 few TGTGCCAGCTCACCTGGGACTGACCATAGCAATCAGCCCCAGCATTTT CASSPGTDHSNQPQHF
- TRBJ2-1 TRBV7-2 - TGTGCCAGCAACCCGGTTCTAGATGATGAGCAGTTCTTC CASNPVLDDEQFF
- TRBJ1-3 TRBV4-3 - TGCGCCAGCAGCCAGGGAGGGGGGCCTGGAAACACCATATATTTT CASSQGGGPGNTIYF
TRBD1 TRBJ1-2 TRBV7-2 - TGTGCCAGCAGCTTGAATCCGGGACAGGGAGGCTACACCTTC CASSLNPGQGGYTF
TRBD2 TRBJ2-5 TRBV19 - TGTGCCAGTAGTCCGGCAGGGACTAAGGTAGAGACCCAGTACTTC CASSPAGTKVETQYF
- TRBJ2-3 TRBV5-1 once TGCGCCAGCAGCTTGGAGGGAGGTATCACAGATACGCAGTATTTT CASSLEGGITDTQYF
- TRBJ2-2 TRBV25-1 - TGTGCCAGCACGGACCCAACTAGCTCGGGGGAGCTGTTTTTT CASTDPTSSGELFF
- TRBJ1-4 TRBV7-9 - TGTGCCAGCAGCCCCGATTCGGGGGCTAATGAAAAACTGTTTTTT CASSPDSGANEKLFF
TRBD1 TRBJ2-1 TRBV5-1 - TGCGCCAGCAGCTTGGAGGTCGGACAGGGGGACCACAATGAGCAGTTCTTC CASSLEVGQGDHNEQFF
- TRBJ1-6 TRBV5-5 few TGTGCCAGCAGCTTGGCAGGGAGGGGAAATAATTCACCCCTCCACTTT CASSLAGRGNNSPLHF
- TRBJ1-4 TRBV7-2 - TGTGCCAGCAGCGCGGACGGGGGTGATGGCGAAAAACTGTTTTTT CASSADGGDGEKLFF
TRBD1 TRBJ1-2 TRBV7-6 - TGTGCCAGCAGCCAGGGGACAGGGGGCGGCTACACCTTC CASSQGTGGGYTF
TRBD2 TRBJ2-2 TRBV9 - TGTGCCAGCAGGCCTCTAGCGGGAGCGGGAACCGGGGAGCTGTTTTTT CASRPLAGAGTGELFF
TRBD1 TRBJ1-2 TRBV5-4 once TGTGCCAGCACAGGGGGCTGGGGCTATGGCTACACCTTC CASTGGWGYGYTF
TRBD2 TRBJ2-2 TRBV7-6 - TGTGCCAGCAGCACCACTAGCGGGCACACCGGGGAGCTGTTTTTT CASSTTSGHTGELFF
- TRBJ1-6 TRBV6-1 - TGTGCCAGCAGTGAAGCGCCAGGCTCCTATAATTCACCCCTCCACTTT CASSEAPGSYNSPLHF
- TRBJ2-3 TRBV28 - TGTGCCAGCACAGGACAGACAGATACGCAGTATTTT CASTGQTDTQYF
TRBD2 TRBJ2-1 TRBV4-1 - TGCGCCAGCAGCCAAGATCCCCGGAGGGCTAGCGGGGGGGCCAATGAGCAGTTCTTC CASSQDPRRASGGANEQFF
- TRBJ1-1 TRBV7-8 few TGTGCCAGCAGCTTAGATTTGGGGACTGAAGCTTTCTTT CASSLDLGTEAFF
- TRBJ2-7 TRBV28 - TGTGCCAGCAGTCGATCAGGGGGGTCCTACGAGCAGTACTTC CASSRSGGSYEQYF
TRBD1 TRBJ2-4 TRBV18 - TGTGCCAGCTCACTAGGACAGGGGCAAAACATTCAGTACTTC CASSLGQGQNIQYF
- TRBJ1-1 TRBV7-3 - TGTGCCAGCAGCTTAGATCCAGGTCTGAACACTGAAGCTTTCTTT CASSLDPGLNTEAFF
TRBD2 TRBJ2-1 TRBV4-3 - TGCGCCAGCAGCGTGGAAATGGGGGGGAGCTCCTACAATGAGCAGTTCTTC CASSVEMGGSSYNEQFF
- TRBJ1-2 TRBV14 - TGTGCCAGCAGCACCGGAGCCTCCCTCTATGGCTACACCTTC CASSTGASLYGYTF
- TRBJ2-5 TRBV2 - TGTGCCAGCGCTCTCGGGACCCAGTACTTC CASALGTQYF
- TRBJ2-6 TRBV4-3 - TGCGCCAACAGCCAAGCGGTGAGGGACACCATCTCTGGGGCCAACGTCCTGACTTTC CANSQAVRDTISGANVLTF
- TRBJ2-2 TRBV5-1 once TGCGCCAGCAGCTTGTCGGAAGGGAACACCGGGGAGCTGTTTTTT CASSLSEGNTGELFF
- TRBJ2-5 TRBV7-2 few TGTGCCAGCAGCCCTAGGAGGGCGGAGACCCAGTACTTC CASSPRRAETQYF